The 28 T cell receptor beta chains presented below share a single source sample, sequenced in a study of PD-L1 blockade in urothelial cancer. Libraries were prepared by immunoSEQ multiplex PCR; TCRdb keeps only in-frame clonotypes and omits some of them. The sample contains tens of thousands of clones, 79% of which appear only once. Time point of the sample: pretreatment peripheral blood. Sequencing used PBMCs, obtained around atezolizumab (anti-PD-L1) treatment. These receptor sequences come from a man between 65 and 85 years old with urothelial cancer.

J is TRBJ2-1 and V is TRBV2; the D is unclear. CDR1 SNHLY and CDR2 FYNNEI come from the germline V gene. The CDR3 sequence is 14 residues long. The ends were cut back, 6 bases at V and 2 bases at J, with 11 bases in the middle. The CDR3: CASSATRAYNEQFF. In DNA form, the CDR3 reads TGTGCCAGCAGCGCGACTCGGGCCTACAATGAGCAGTTCTTC.

The V and J genes are TRBV9 and TRBJ2-7; D might be TRBD1 (5 bases). V was cut by 0 bases and J by 0 bases, with 10 bases left in between. The length of the CDR3 is 15 residues. Germline CDR1 SGDLS, CDR2 YYNGEE. CDR3 nucleotides: TGTGCCAGCAGCGTAGCGGCAGGGTTCTCCTACGAGCAGTACTTC. This translates into CASSVAAGFSYEQYF. The whole variable domain, remainder taken from reference TRBV9 and TRBJ2-7, is DSGVTQTPKHLITATGQRVTLRCSPRSGDLSVYWYQQSLDQGLQFLIQYYNGEERAKGNILERFSAQQFPDLHSELNLSSLELGDSALYFCASSVAAGFSYEQYFGPGTRLTVT.

CDR3 in amino acids: CASSLAGEGDQPQHF. The CDR3 nucleotides read TGTGCCAGCAGCTTGGCCGGAGAAGGGGATCAGCCCCAGCATTTT. The gene calls are TRBV5-4 and TRBJ1-5; TRBD1 is a possible D gene (5 bases). CDR3 length: 15 amino acids. The V gene's germline CDR1 is SGHNT and CDR2 YYREEE (reference sequence). Trimming shortened V by 0 bases and J by 5 bases, and 12 bases separated the two germline ends.

This clone was observed a single time. The V call is TRBV30, the J call TRBJ1-5; maybe TRBD1 (6 bases). Trimming cost V 1 base and J 10 bases, with 20 bases left between them. The CDR3 totals 15 residues. From germline, CDR1 is GTSNPN and CDR2 SVGIG (reference sequence). The DNA for the CDR3 is TGTGCCTGGAGTGCACCCGGGACAAGGGCCCTTCCCCAGCATTTT. It yields the protein CAWSAPGTRALPQHF.

CDR3 region: CASSEYGSGRQETQYF. In DNA, the CDR3 is TGTGCCAGCAGTGAATATGGATCCGGGAGACAAGAGACCCAGTACTTC. This chain uses TRBV25-1 with TRBJ2-5; tentatively, D is TRBD2 (6 bases). The V and J ends lost 0 bases and 2 bases respectively, with 13 bases between them. Germline V lookup: CDR1 MGHDK, CDR2 SYGVNS. CDR3 size: 16 residues.

The chain has TRBV6-1 and TRBJ1-2, with TRBD1 as a possible D gene (5 bases). The CDR3 is made up of 16 amino acids. The germline V gene encodes CDR1 MNHNS and CDR2 SASEGT. V was shortened by 0 bases and J by 4 bases, with 15 bases between the two germline ends. The CDR3 region has the DNA TGTGCCAGCAGTGAAGCGCAGGGTTTTGAGAGCTATGGCTACACCTTC. This codes for CASSEAQGFESYGYTF.

The gene calls are TRBV4-1 and TRBJ1-1; D uncertain. Germline values: CDR1 MGHRA, CDR2 YSYEKL. This CDR3 is 13 amino acids long. Trimming took off 3 bases at V and 1 base at J, with 6 bases between the two ends. CDR3 sequence: CASSQFQNTEAFF. DNA of the CDR3: TGCGCCAGCAGCCAGTTCCAGAACACTGAAGCTTTCTTT.

This clone was counted a single time. This chain links TRBV7-2 with TRBJ1-4, with 10 positions matching TRBD1. Trimming removed 3 bases from V and 8 bases from J; junction bases left unmatched: 6. Germline loops: CDR1 SGHTA, CDR2 FQGNSA. CDR3 length: 15 amino acids. CDR3 sequence reads: CASSLGGDRGEKLFF. For the CDR3, the DNA is TGTGCCAGCAGCTTGGGCGGGGACAGGGGAGAAAAACTGTTTTTT. Using reference TRBV7-2 and TRBJ1-4 for the parts outside the CDR3, the full variable domain is GAGVSQSPSNKVTEKGKDVELRCDPISGHTALYWYRQSLGQGLEFLIYFQGNSAPDKSGLPSDRFSAERTGGSVSTLTIQRTQQEDSAVYLCASSLGGDRGEKLFFGSGTQLSVL.

This clone showed up just a few times. V and J are TRBV5-1 and TRBJ1-1; the D is unclear. V lost 0 bases, J lost 7 bases, and 7 bases lay in between. Germline V gene lookup returns CDR1 SGHRS and CDR2 YFSETQ. This CDR3 comprises 12 residues. The CDR3 coding sequence is TGCGCCAGCAGCTTGGTTCAGGATGAAGCTTTCTTT. It codes for CASSLVQDEAFF. Variable domain in full (rest from reference TRBV5-1 and TRBJ1-1): KAGVTQTPRYLIKTRGQQVTLSCSPISGHRSVSWYQQTPGQGLQFLFEYFSETQRNKGNFPGRFSGRQFSNSRSEMNVSTLELGDSALYLCASSLVQDEAFFGQGTRLTVV.

The CDR3 DNA is TGTGCCAGCAGCGTAACAGGGTCTCAGCCCCAGCATTTT. This gives the protein CASSVTGSQPQHF. The chain uses TRBV2 and TRBJ1-5, with D possibly TRBD1 on 6 matching bases. Trimming took off 6 bases at V and 6 bases at J, with 12 bases between the two ends. In germline, CDR1 is SNHLY, CDR2 FYNNEI. The length of the CDR3 is 13 residues. Filled out from reference TRBV2 and TRBJ1-5, the complete variable domain reads EPEVTQTPSHQVTQMGQEVILRCVPISNHLYFYWYRQILGQKVEFLVSFYNNEISEKSEIFDDQFSVERPDGSNFTLKIRSTKLEDSAMYFCASSVTGSQPQHFGDGTRLSIL.

The V and J genes are TRBV10-3 and TRBJ2-5; TRBD2 is a possible D gene (6 bases). The CDR3 has 14 amino acids. CDR1 is ENHRY and CDR2 is SYGVKD in the germline V gene. Between the trimmed V and J ends, which lost 6 bases and 4 bases, there was a span of 15 bases. CDR3 region: CAISEREVGETQYF. As DNA, the CDR3 is TGTGCCATCAGCGAGAGGGAGGTGGGAGAGACCCAGTACTTC.

The V call is TRBV6-5, the J call TRBJ1-5; the D is unclear. The CDR3 sequence is 15 residues long. V was pared by 6 bases and J by 3 bases, with 15 bases between. Per the germline V gene, CDR1 is MNHEY and CDR2 is SVGAGI. CDR3 sequence: CASRSVEGSNQPQHF. The CDR3 DNA reads TGTGCCAGCAGGTCGGTTGAGGGATCCAATCAGCCCCAGCATTTT.

The genes are TRBV6-1 and TRBJ2-7, with D possibly being TRBD1 (6 bases). This CDR3 has 15 residues. Looked up from germline, CDR1 is MNHNS and CDR2 is SASEGT. V was trimmed by 6 bases and J by 3 bases, leaving 18 bases between them. The CDR3 region is CASRVYGEGGYEQYF. CDR3 DNA sequence: TGTGCCAGCAGAGTTTACGGGGAAGGGGGCTACGAGCAGTACTTC.

The rearrangement uses TRBV28 and TRBJ2-3; possibly TRBD2 for D (6 bases). The germline V gene encodes CDR1 MDHEN and CDR2 SYDVKM. The V end lost 0 bases, the J end lost 0 bases, and 7 bases lay between the germline ends. CDR3 length: 15 residues. DNA for the CDR3: TGTGCCAGCAGTTTATGGGGGACTAGCACAGATACGCAGTATTTT. It is translated as CASSLWGTSTDTQYF. Full variable domain (rest looked up from reference TRBV28 and TRBJ2-3): DVKVTQSSRYLVKRTGEKVFLECVQDMDHENMFWYRQDPGLGLRLIYFSYDVKMKEKGDIPEGYSVSREKKERFSLILESASTNQTSMYLCASSLWGTSTDTQYFGPGTRLTVL.

The chain employs TRBV7-9 and TRBJ1-2; D gene ambiguous. The CDR3 length is 12 residues. The V gene's germline CDR1 is SEHNR and CDR2 FQNEAQ (reference sequence). Trimming removed 9 bases at V and 1 base at J, with 9 bases between. The CDR3 sequence is CARAEVNYGYTF. In DNA, the CDR3 is TGTGCCAGGGCGGAGGTTAACTATGGCTACACCTTC.

The table lists this clone with a few counts. This CDR3 is CASTTSDLGSVAAQHF. CDR3 nucleotides: TGTGCCAGTACCACCTCGGACCTGGGGAGCGTTGCGGCCCAGCATTTT. The chain carries TRBV19 and TRBJ1-5, with no clear D. V dropped 7 bases and J dropped 11 bases, with 27 bases sitting between them. CDR3 length equals 16 residues. Germline CDR1 LNHDA, CDR2 SQIVND (reference sequence).

V gene TRBV2 combines with J gene TRBJ2-1, with D possibly TRBD1 on 5 matching bases. V was cut by 3 bases and J by 8 bases, with 20 bases left in between. The CDR3 covers 16 residues. Per the germline V gene, CDR1 is SNHLY and CDR2 is FYNNEI. CDR3 sequence reads: CASSEELGNGAHEQFF. In DNA, the CDR3 is TGTGCCAGCAGTGAGGAATTGGGAAATGGGGCCCATGAGCAGTTCTTC.

The V and J genes are TRBV28 and TRBJ2-1; 11 bases map to TRBD2. Trimming took 10 bases from V and 5 from J; bases not matched to a gene: 10. The CDR3 totals 15 residues. CDR1 and CDR2 from the germline V gene are MDHEN and SYDVKM. DNA for the CDR3: TGTGCCATGCAGGGCATAGCGGGAGGGAACAATGAGCAGTTCTTC. Translation: CAMQGIAGGNNEQFF.

This chain links TRBV25-1 with TRBJ1-5; D ambiguous. There are 13 residues in the CDR3. Trimming shortened V by 6 bases and J by 1 base, and 7 bases separated the two germline ends. In germline, CDR1 is MGHDK, CDR2 SYGVNS. Here the CDR3 DNA reads TGTGCCAGCAGCGACGGGAGCAATCAGCCCCAGCATTTT. Translated, it gives CASSDGSNQPQHF.

The chain combines TRBV10-3 with TRBJ1-1, with 7 bases fitting TRBD1. This CDR3 is 13 amino acids long. V was clipped by 6 bases and J by 1 base; unmatched bases: 2. The V gene's germline CDR1 is ENHRY and CDR2 SYGVKD. CDR3 amino acids: CAISRDRNTEAFF. In DNA, the CDR3 is TGTGCCATCAGCCGGGACAGGAACACTGAAGCTTTCTTT.

The chain employs TRBV19 and TRBJ1-2, with D possibly TRBD1 on 6 matching bases. CDR3 length equals 12 residues. Germline V gene sequence: CDR1 LNHDA, CDR2 SQIVND (reference sequence). V lost 8 bases and J lost 4, with 11 bases in between. CDR3 sequence (DNA): TGTGCCAGTCTAGACAGGCGCTATGGCTACACCTTC. Protein product: CASLDRRYGYTF.

The chain uses TRBV4-1 and TRBJ1-5, with no clear D. The V end was cut by 1 base, the J end by 3 bases, with 7 bases between. Germline V CDR1 and CDR2: MGHRA, YSYEKL. The length of the CDR3 is 14 residues. For the CDR3, the DNA is TGCGCCAGCAGCCAAGCGGGTGTCAATCAGCCCCAGCATTTT. As protein: CASSQAGVNQPQHF.

The count of this clone is one. The chain links TRBV6-1 to TRBJ2-1, with 8 bases lining up with TRBD2. CDR1 is MNHNS, CDR2 SASEGT, per germline. CDR3 length: 17 residues. V dropped 2 bases and J dropped 1; count of bases not matched to a gene: 7. CDR3 protein: CASSESGGARSYNEQFF. The DNA of the CDR3 is TGTGCCAGCAGTGAATCGGGAGGGGCAAGGTCCTACAATGAGCAGTTCTTC.

This clone was picked up one time. The CDR3: CASSRRQVRNTEAFF. The CDR3 DNA reads as TGTGCCAGCAGTCGCCGACAGGTTCGGAACACTGAAGCTTTCTTT. The V and J genes are TRBV6-5 and TRBJ1-1; D possibly corresponds to TRBD1 (6 bases). V was trimmed by 5 bases and J by 1 base, leaving 14 bases between them. The CDR3 has 15 amino acids. The germline V gene encodes CDR1 MNHEY and CDR2 SVGAGI.

This clone was observed a single time. The J gene is TRBJ2-7, the V gene TRBV7-9, with 8 bases aligning to TRBD1. From germline, CDR1 is SEHNR and CDR2 FQNEAQ (reference sequence). V was clipped by 7 bases and J by 6 bases; unmatched bases: 8. This CDR3 has 13 residues. CDR3 amino acids: CASTARQGSEQYF. In DNA form, the CDR3 reads TGTGCCAGCACCGCCAGACAGGGGAGCGAGCAGTACTTC.

J is TRBJ2-1 and V is TRBV27, with D maybe TRBD1 (5 bases). From germline, CDR1 is MNHEY and CDR2 SMNVEV (reference sequence). The CDR3 loop spans 14 amino acids. Between the trimmed V and J ends, which lost 1 base and 4 bases, there was a span of 8 bases. CDR3: CASSLWTPYNEQFF. CDR3 bases: TGTGCCAGCAGTTTATGGACACCTTACAATGAGCAGTTCTTC.

The V gene is TRBV5-1, the J gene TRBJ2-3, with 7 bases fitting TRBD2. The CDR3 covers 16 residues. The V segment lost 0 bases and the J segment 7 bases; nucleotides outside the gene matches: 11. CDR1 SGHRS and CDR2 YFSETQ come from the germline V gene. Written as DNA, the CDR3 is TGCGCCAGCAGCTTGGGGCTAGCGGTCGTGCTAAATACGCAGTATTTT. Amino acid sequence: CASSLGLAVVLNTQYF.

The J gene is TRBJ2-2, the V gene TRBV10-1; possible D gene TRBD2, 5 bases. The length of the CDR3 is 16 residues. Looked up from germline, CDR1 is WNHNN and CDR2 is SYGVQD (reference sequence). V dropped 3 bases and J dropped 1 base, with 12 bases sitting between them. This CDR3 is CASSEEGAVNTGELFF. The DNA for the CDR3 is TGCGCCAGCAGTGAAGAGGGTGCGGTGAACACCGGGGAGCTGTTTTTT.